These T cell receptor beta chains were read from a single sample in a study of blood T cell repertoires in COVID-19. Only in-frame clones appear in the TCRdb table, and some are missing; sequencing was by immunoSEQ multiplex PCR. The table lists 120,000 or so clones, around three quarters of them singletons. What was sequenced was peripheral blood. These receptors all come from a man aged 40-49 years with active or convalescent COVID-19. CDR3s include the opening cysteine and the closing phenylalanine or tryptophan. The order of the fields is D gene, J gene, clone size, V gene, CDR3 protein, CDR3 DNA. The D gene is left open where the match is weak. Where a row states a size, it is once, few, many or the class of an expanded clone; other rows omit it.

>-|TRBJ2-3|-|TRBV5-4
CASSQPRDVTDTQYF
TGTGCCAGCAGCCAACCCCGAGATGTCACAGATACGCAGTATTTT
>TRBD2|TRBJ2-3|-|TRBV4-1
CASSLRTSGESDTQYF
TGCGCCAGCAGCCTTCGGACTAGCGGGGAGTCCGATACGCAGTATTTT
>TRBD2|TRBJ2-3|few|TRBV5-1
CASSPGTSGPDTQYF
TGCGCCAGCAGTCCCGGGACTAGCGGCCCAGATACGCAGTATTTT
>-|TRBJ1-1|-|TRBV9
CASSVLPSDAEAFF
TGTGCCAGCAGCGTATTGCCCAGCGACGCTGAAGCTTTCTTT
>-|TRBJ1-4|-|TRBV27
CASSFQFATNEKLFF
TGTGCCAGCAGTTTTCAATTTGCAACTAATGAAAAACTGTTTTTT
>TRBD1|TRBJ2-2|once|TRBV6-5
CASSSQGAFFTGELFF
TGTGCCAGCAGTTCCCAGGGGGCATTTTTCACCGGGGAGCTGTTTTTT
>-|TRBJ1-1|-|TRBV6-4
CASTPQVKNTEAFF
TGTGCCAGCACCCCACAGGTAAAGAACACTGAAGCTTTCTTT
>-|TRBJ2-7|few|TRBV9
CASSPGSTFYEQYF
TGTGCCAGCAGCCCCGGTTCCACCTTCTACGAGCAGTACTTC
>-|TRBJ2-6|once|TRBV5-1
CASIAVSGANVLTF
TGCGCCAGCATTGCGGTTTCTGGGGCCAACGTCCTGACTTTC
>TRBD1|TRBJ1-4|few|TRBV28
CASSLQGGLRKLFF
TGTGCCAGCAGTTTACAGGGGGGATTAAGAAAACTGTTTTTT
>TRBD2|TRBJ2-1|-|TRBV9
CASSLGLALFEQFF
TGTGCCAGCAGCCTGGGACTAGCTCTTTTTGAGCAGTTCTTC
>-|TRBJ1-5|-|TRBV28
CAIQGSNQPQHF
TGTGCCATCCAGGGTAGCAATCAGCCCCAGCATTTT
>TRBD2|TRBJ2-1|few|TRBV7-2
CATMLAGVQELGEQFF
TGTGCCACGATGCTAGCGGGAGTTCAGGAATTGGGTGAGCAGTTCTTC
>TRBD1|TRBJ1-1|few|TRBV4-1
CASSPGTGGTEAFF
TGCGCCAGCAGCCCGGGGACAGGGGGGACTGAAGCTTTCTTT
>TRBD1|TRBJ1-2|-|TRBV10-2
CASSADRGRLDGYTF
TGCGCCAGCAGTGCGGACAGGGGGCGGTTGGATGGCTACACCTTC
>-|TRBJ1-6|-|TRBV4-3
CASSQDVATANNSPLHF
TGCGCCAGCAGCCAAGATGTTGCAACAGCTAATAATTCACCCCTCCACTTT
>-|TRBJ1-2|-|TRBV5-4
CASSHAGEHYGYTF
TGTGCCAGCAGCCACGCGGGGGAACACTATGGCTACACCTTC
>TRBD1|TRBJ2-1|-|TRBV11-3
CASSLEQGAGSYNEQFF
TGTGCCAGCAGCTTGGAACAGGGGGCGGGCTCCTACAATGAGCAGTTCTTC
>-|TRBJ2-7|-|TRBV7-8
CASSLPLYEQYF
TGTGCCAGCAGCTTACCCCTCTACGAGCAGTACTTC
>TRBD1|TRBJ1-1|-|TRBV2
CASRAGGVSTEAFF
TGTGCCAGCAGAGCAGGGGGCGTGAGCACTGAAGCTTTCTTT
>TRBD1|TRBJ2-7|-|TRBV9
CASSVVPTGGVYEQYF
TGTGCCAGCAGCGTAGTCCCAACAGGGGGCGTTTACGAGCAGTACTTC
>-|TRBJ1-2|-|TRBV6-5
CASSYAAAGYGYTF
TGTGCCAGCAGTTACGCGGCAGCTGGCTATGGCTACACCTTC
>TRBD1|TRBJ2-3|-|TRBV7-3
CASSLWDRETDTQYF
TGTGCCAGCAGCTTATGGGACAGGGAAACAGATACGCAGTATTTT
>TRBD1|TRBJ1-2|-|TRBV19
CASSIRTGPGYTF
TGTGCCAGTAGTATTAGGACAGGCCCCGGCTACACCTTC
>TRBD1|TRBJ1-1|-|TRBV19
CASTRGGQGAAEAFF
TGTGCCAGTACCCGGGGGGGACAGGGTGCCGCTGAAGCTTTCTTT
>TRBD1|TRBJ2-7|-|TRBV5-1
CARVTGGEQYF
TGCGCCAGAGTGACAGGGGGCGAGCAGTACTTC
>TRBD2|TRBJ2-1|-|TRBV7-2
CASSLVGGGYNEQFF
TGTGCCAGCAGCTTAGTCGGGGGGGGATACAATGAGCAGTTCTTC
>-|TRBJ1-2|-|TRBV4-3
CASSQDGQTWVGYTF
TGCGCCAGCAGCCAAGATGGCCAGACTTGGGTCGGCTACACCTTC
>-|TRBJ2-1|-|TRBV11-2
CASSRNDRSSYNEQFF
TGTGCCAGCAGCCGAAATGACCGGAGCTCCTACAATGAGCAGTTCTTC
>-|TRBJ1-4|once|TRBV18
CASSPRGHRNEKLFF
TGTGCCAGCTCACCACGGGGACACCGGAATGAAAAACTGTTTTTT
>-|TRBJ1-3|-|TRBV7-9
CASSLGVGPSGNTIYF
TGTGCCAGCAGCTTAGGTGTGGGCCCCTCTGGAAACACCATATATTTT
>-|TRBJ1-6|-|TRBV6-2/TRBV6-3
CASSYSRNSPLHF
TGTGCCAGCAGTTACTCGCGGAATTCACCCCTCCACTTT
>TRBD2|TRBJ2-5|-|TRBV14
CASSPGTSGGLTRQKETQYF
TGTGCCAGCAGCCCGGGGACTAGCGGGGGTCTAACTCGACAAAAAGAGACCCAGTACTTC